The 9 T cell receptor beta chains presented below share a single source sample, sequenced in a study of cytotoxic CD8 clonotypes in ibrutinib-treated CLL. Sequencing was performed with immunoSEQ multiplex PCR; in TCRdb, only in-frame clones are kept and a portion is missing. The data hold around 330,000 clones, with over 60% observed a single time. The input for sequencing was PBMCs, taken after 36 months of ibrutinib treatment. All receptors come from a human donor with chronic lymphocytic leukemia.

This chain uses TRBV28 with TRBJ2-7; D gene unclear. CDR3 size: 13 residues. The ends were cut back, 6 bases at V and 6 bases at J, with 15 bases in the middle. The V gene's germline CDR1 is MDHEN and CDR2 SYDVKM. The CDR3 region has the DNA TGTGCCAGCAGCACCCCGGGCCGGACCGAGCAGTACTTC. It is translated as CASSTPGRTEQYF.

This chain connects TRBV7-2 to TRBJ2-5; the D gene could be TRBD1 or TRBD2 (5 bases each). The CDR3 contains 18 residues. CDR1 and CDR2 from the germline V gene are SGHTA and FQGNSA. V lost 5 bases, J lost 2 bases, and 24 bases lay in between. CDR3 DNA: TGTGCCAGCAGCCTTAGGGGAGTGCTAGCAGCGTATCAAGAGACCCAGTACTTC. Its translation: CASSLRGVLAAYQETQYF.

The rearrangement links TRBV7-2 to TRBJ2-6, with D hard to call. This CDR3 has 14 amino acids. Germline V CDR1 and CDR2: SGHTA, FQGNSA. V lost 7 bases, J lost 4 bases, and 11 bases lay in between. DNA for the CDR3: TGTGCCAGCAACGACCCTTCCGGGGCCAACGTCCTGACTTTC. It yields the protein CASNDPSGANVLTF.

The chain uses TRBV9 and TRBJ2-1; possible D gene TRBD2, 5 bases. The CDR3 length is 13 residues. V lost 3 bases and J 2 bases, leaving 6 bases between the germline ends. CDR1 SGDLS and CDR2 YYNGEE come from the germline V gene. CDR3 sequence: CASSAGTYNEQFF. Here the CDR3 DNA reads TGTGCCAGCAGCGCCGGGACCTACAATGAGCAGTTCTTC.

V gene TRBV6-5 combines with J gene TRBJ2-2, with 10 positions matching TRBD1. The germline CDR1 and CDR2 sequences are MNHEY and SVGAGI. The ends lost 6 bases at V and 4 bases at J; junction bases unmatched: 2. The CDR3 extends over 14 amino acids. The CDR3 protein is CASRRTGGTGELFF. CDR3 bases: TGTGCCAGCAGGAGGACAGGGGGCACCGGGGAGCTGTTTTTT.

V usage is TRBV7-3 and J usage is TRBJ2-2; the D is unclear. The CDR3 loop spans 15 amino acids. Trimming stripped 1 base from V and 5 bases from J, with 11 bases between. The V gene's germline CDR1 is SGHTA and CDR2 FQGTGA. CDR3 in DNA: TGTGCCAGCAGCTTAATAGGGCTTGGTACCGGGGAGCTGTTTTTT. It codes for CASSLIGLGTGELFF.

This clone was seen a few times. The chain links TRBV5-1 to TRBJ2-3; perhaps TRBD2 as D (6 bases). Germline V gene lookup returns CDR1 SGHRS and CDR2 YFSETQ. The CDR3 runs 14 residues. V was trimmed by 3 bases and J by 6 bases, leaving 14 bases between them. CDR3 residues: CASSWTGLPDTQYF. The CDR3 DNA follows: TGCGCCAGCAGCTGGACGGGACTTCCCGATACGCAGTATTTT.

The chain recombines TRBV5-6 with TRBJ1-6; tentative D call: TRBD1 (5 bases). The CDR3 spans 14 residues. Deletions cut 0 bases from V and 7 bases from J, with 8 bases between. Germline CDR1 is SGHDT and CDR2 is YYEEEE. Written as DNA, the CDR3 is TGTGCCAGCAGCTTGGCGGGACGGAATTCACCCCTCCACTTT. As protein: CASSLAGRNSPLHF.

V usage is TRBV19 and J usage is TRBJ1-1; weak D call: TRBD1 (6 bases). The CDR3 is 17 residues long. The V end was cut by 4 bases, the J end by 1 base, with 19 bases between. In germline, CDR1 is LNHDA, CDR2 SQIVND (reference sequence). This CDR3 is CASSRETGFGTNTEAFF. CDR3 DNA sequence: TGTGCCAGTAGTAGGGAAACAGGGTTTGGTACGAACACTGAAGCTTTCTTT.